Reported below is one T cell receptor (beta chain). Its antigen is currently unknown. The sample is drawn from a study of siplizumab effects on memory and regulatory T cells. Study-level results: Alloreactive sequences tracing back to unstimulated CD4+ memory cells were significantly reduced by siplizumab.

Germline V lookup: CDR1 SNHLY, CDR2 FYNNEI. Between the trimmed V and J ends, which lost 4 bases and 0 bases, there was a span of 19 bases. The CDR3 spans 17 residues. Profiled with immunoSEQ multiplex PCR; TCRdb holds only in-frame clones, not every one. The sample carries roughly 120,000 clones, roughly 92% recorded once. Specimen: CD4+ T cells sorted from blood. The receptor was isolated from a human donor in good health. The chain uses TRBV2 and TRBJ2-7; D possibly corresponds to TRBD1 (5 bases). In nucleotides, the CDR3 is TGTGCCAGCAGTGGGGAACCCAGGGCAAGGAGCTCCTACGAGCAGTACTTC. Amino acids: CASSGEPRARSSYEQYF.